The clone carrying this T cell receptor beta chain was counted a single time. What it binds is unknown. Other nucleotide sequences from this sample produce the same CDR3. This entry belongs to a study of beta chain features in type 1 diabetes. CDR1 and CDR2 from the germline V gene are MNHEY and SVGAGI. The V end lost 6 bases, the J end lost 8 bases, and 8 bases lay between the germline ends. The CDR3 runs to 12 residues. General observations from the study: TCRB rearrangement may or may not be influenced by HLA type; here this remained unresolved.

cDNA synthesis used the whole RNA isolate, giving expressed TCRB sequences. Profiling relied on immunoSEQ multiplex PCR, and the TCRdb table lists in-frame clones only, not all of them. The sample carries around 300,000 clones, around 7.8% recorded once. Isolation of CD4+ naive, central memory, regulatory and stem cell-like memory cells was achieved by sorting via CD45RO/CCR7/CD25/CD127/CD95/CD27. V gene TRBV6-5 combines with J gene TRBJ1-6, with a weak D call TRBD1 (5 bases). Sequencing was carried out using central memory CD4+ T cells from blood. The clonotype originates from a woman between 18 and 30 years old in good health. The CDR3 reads CASSLGDSPLHF. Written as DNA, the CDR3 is TGTGCCAGCAGCCTAGGGGATTCACCCCTCCACTTT.